One sample yielded the 21 T cell receptor beta chains listed below, sequenced in a study of T cells in Graves' hyperthyroidism and ophthalmopathy (dated by TCRdb to the late 2010s). Libraries came from multiplex PCR. The sample was run on an Illumina HiSeq 2000. Amplification of TCR beta CDR3 regions was carried out from RNA transcripts. A first-round RT-PCR of the TCR CDR3 used the HTBI primer set with the Qiagen OneStep RT-PCR kit. TCRdb redid the processing of the public reads, applying fastp at Q25 and MiXCR, and retained in-frame beta chains. Rows with one shared CDR3 protein collapse into an entry with the most common genes and DNA. Across this sample there are around 600,000 distinct CDR3 sequences, with around 15% seen only once. The biggest ten clones account for under 3.5% of the sample. The sequencing input was blood. These receptors were taken from a woman aged 40 to 50 with Graves' ophthalmopathy.

In this sample, this clonotype turned up many times. The chain couples TRBV20-1 to TRBJ2-5; tentative D call: TRBD2 (6 bases). The germline V gene encodes CDR1 DFQATT and CDR2 SNEGSKA (reference sequence). V lost 6 bases, J lost 9 bases, and 17 bases lay in between. The CDR3 runs 12 residues. CDR3 DNA sequence: TGCAGTGCCGCAGGGACTGACGTGGCCCAGTACTTC. Its protein is CSAAGTDVAQYF.

This clonotype has more than one count but fewer than ten. This sequence joins TRBV30 and TRBJ1-3; D is unclear. Trimming removed 5 bases at V and 2 bases at J, with 10 bases between. Germline values: CDR1 GTSNPN, CDR2 SVGIG (reference sequence). The CDR3 runs to 13 residues. As DNA, the CDR3 is TGTGCCTGGGATCGAAGCCCTGGAAACACCATATATTTT. Encoded protein: CAWDRSPGNTIYF.

The chain combines TRBV27 with TRBJ2-7, with 8 nucleotides matching TRBD2. J lost 2 bases, V lost 6 bases, and 3 bases had no gene match. This CDR3 comprises 13 residues. Germline V gene lookup returns CDR1 MNHEY and CDR2 SMNVEV (reference sequence). As DNA, the CDR3 is TGTGCCAGCAGGCGGGAGGATGCCTACGAGCAGTACTTC. This sequence encodes CASRREDAYEQYF.

This clonotype was recorded at least ten times. The rearrangement joins TRBV5-1 to TRBJ2-3; D remains ambiguous. Between the trimmed V and J ends, which lost 0 bases and 4 bases, there was a span of 9 bases. Germline values: CDR1 SGHRS, CDR2 YFSETQ. This CDR3 has 14 amino acids. CDR3 residues: CASSLAIRPDTQYF. The CDR3 DNA sequence: TGCGCCAGCAGCTTGGCCATTAGACCAGATACGCAGTATTTT.

This clonotype showed up many times. V usage is TRBV6-1 and J usage is TRBJ1-1; D perhaps matches TRBD1 (6 bases). The CDR3 is made up of 15 amino acids. The V end lost 7 bases, the J end lost 2 bases, and 17 bases lay between the germline ends. The V gene's germline CDR1 is MNHNS and CDR2 SASEGT. The chain's CDR3 is CASNLRTDRNTEAFF. The CDR3 DNA reads TGTGCCAGCAATTTAAGGACAGACAGAAACACTGAAGCTTTCTTT.

This chain joins TRBV7-9 and TRBJ1-1; unclear D gene. Trimming removed 1 base from V and 11 bases from J, with 11 bases in between. The CDR3 contains 12 residues. Germline V gene sequence: CDR1 SEHNR, CDR2 FQNEAQ (reference sequence). The CDR3 sequence is CASSLEPGSAFF. CDR3 sequence (DNA): TGTGCCAGCAGCTTAGAACCGGGATCGGCTTTCTTT.

This clonotype was recorded at least ten times. J is TRBJ2-1 and V is TRBV7-3; 12 bases are shared with TRBD2. There are 21 residues in the CDR3. V lost 4 bases and J lost 4; bases outside the gene matches: 20. Germline CDR1 SGHTA, CDR2 FQGTGA. CDR3 bases: TGTGCCAGCAGCTCCACTAGAGTTCCTGCGGGACTAGCGGGTGGTTACAATGAGCAGTTCTTC. It yields the protein CASSSTRVPAGLAGGYNEQFF.

This clonotype was counted between two and nine times. The chain couples TRBV2 to TRBJ1-5, with D maybe TRBD1 (5 bases). CDR1 and CDR2 (germline): SNHLY, FYNNEI. Trimming stripped 8 bases from V and 7 bases from J, with 6 bases between. The CDR3 consists of 10 residues. CDR3 nucleotides: TGTGCCAGCGAGGGGCAGCCCCAGCATTTT. It is translated as CASEGQPQHF.

This clonotype came up many times. The chain links TRBV6-2 or TRBV6-3 to TRBJ1-1, with D possibly TRBD1 on 5 matching bases. V was pared by 0 bases and J by 4 bases, with 12 bases between. Per the germline V gene, CDR1 is MNHEY and CDR2 is SVGEGT. The CDR3 extends over 15 amino acids. The CDR3 DNA follows: TGTGCCAGCAGTTACTCGGGGGTACTGGGCACTGAAGCTTTCTTT. Its translation: CASSYSGVLGTEAFF.

In this sample, this clonotype turned up many times. J is TRBJ2-7 and V is TRBV20-1; 12 nucleotides line up with TRBD2. The CDR3 has 13 residues. CDR1 is DFQATT and CDR2 is SNEGSKA in the germline V gene (reference sequence). After removal of 6 bases from V and 2 bases from J, the junction contained 2 bases not matched to a gene. The DNA of the CDR3 is TGCAGTGCAGGACTAGCGGGGCCCTACGAGCAGTACTTC. It yields the protein CSAGLAGPYEQYF.

This clonotype has only a few counts. The chain carries TRBV4-2 and TRBJ1-5, with D unresolved. V was pared by 0 bases and J by 0 bases, with 12 bases between. Per the germline V gene, CDR1 is LGHNA and CDR2 is YNFKEQ. The CDR3 runs 17 residues. The CDR3 loop is CASSQESGLLSNQPQHF. The CDR3 DNA follows: TGTGCCAGCAGCCAAGAATCTGGACTTCTTAGCAATCAGCCCCAGCATTTT.

The chain joins TRBV6-2 or TRBV6-3 to TRBJ2-2; D is unresolved. Deletions cut 0 bases from V and 6 bases from J, with 14 bases between. Germline V gene data show CDR1 as MNHEY and CDR2 as SVGEGT. This CDR3 contains 16 residues. CDR3 in DNA: TGTGCCAGCAGTTACTCCCGCCGGACGTCGTCCGGGGAGCTGTTTTTT. Translated: CASSYSRRTSSGELFF.

This clonotype was detected many times. The V call is TRBV3-1, the J call TRBJ2-1, with no clear D. Germline CDR1 reads LGHDT; CDR2 reads YNNKEL (reference sequence). The CDR3 runs to 13 residues. V lost 0 bases and J 8 bases, leaving 8 bases between the germline ends. This CDR3 is CASSQDLRYEQFF. CDR3 in DNA: TGTGCCAGCAGCCAAGATCTTAGATATGAGCAGTTCTTC.

This clonotype was detected only a few times. The CDR3 reads CASSPDVGNQPQHF. CDR3 in DNA: TGTGCCAGCAGCCCGGACGTGGGCAATCAGCCCCAGCATTTT. The genes are TRBV3-1 and TRBJ1-5, with D uncertain. Looked up from germline, CDR1 is LGHDT and CDR2 is YNNKEL (reference sequence). Trimming left V 4 bases short and J 2 bases short, with 9 bases between. CDR3 length equals 14 residues. Supplemented by reference TRBV3-1 and TRBJ1-5, the full variable domain reads DTAVSQTPKYLVTQMGNDKSIKCEQNLGHDTMYWYKQDSKKFLKIMFSYNNKELIINETVPNRFSPKSPDKAHLNLHINSLELGDSAVYFCASSPDVGNQPQHFGDGTRLSIL.

The chain recombines TRBV27 with TRBJ2-1; TRBD2 aligns across 14 bases. The CDR3 totals 16 residues. Unmatched junction bases numbered 7, after V lost 2 bases and J lost 10 bases. The germline V gene encodes CDR1 MNHEY and CDR2 SMNVEV (reference sequence). CDR3 region: CASSLVGTSGRNEQFF. In DNA, the CDR3 is TGTGCCAGCAGTTTAGTTGGGACTAGCGGGAGAAACGAGCAGTTCTTC.

The chain has TRBV20-1 and TRBJ2-2; 12 bases fit TRBD1. Unmatched junction bases numbered 2, after V lost 5 bases and J lost 4 bases. This CDR3 is 14 amino acids long. Looked up from germline, CDR1 is DFQATT and CDR2 is SNEGSKA (reference sequence). The CDR3 here is CSAPGQGATGELFF. As DNA, the CDR3 is TGCAGTGCTCCGGGACAGGGGGCCACCGGGGAGCTGTTTTTT.

The chain has TRBV2 and TRBJ1-6, with D uncertain. Germline V gives CDR1 SNHLY, CDR2 FYNNEI. The V gene lost 1 base and the J gene lost 7 bases, with 11 bases spanning the gap. This CDR3 spans 15 amino acids. CDR3 amino acids: CASSEGETPNSPLHF. The CDR3 nucleotides are TGTGCCAGCAGTGAAGGGGAAACCCCGAATTCACCCCTCCACTTT. Based on the CDR3 plus reference TRBV2 and TRBJ1-6, the full variable domain is EPEVTQTPSHQVTQMGQEVILRCVPISNHLYFYWYRQILGQKVEFLVSFYNNEISEKSEIFDDQFSVERPDGSNFTLKIRSTKLEDSAMYFCASSEGETPNSPLHFGNGTRLTVT.

The chain couples TRBV19 to TRBJ1-1; possibly TRBD1 for D (5 bases). The V and J ends lost 5 bases and 4 bases respectively, with 14 bases between them. The CDR3 spans 14 residues. Germline loops: CDR1 LNHDA, CDR2 SQIVND (reference sequence). CDR3 coding DNA: TGTGCCAGTAGTTTTCCGAGGGGTTCCACTGAAGCTTTCTTT. The encoded protein is CASSFPRGSTEAFF.

This clonotype appeared many times. The gene calls are TRBV30 and TRBJ2-7; D unclear. The CDR3 runs to 12 residues. V lost 0 bases to trimming and J lost 1 base, with 4 bases between them. Looked up from germline, CDR1 is GTSNPN and CDR2 is SVGIG (reference sequence). The CDR3, as DNA: TGTGCCTGGAGTGTACCGTCCTACGAGCAGTACTTC. Amino acids: CAWSVPSYEQYF.

As to this clonotype: A read error is possible here, since a much larger clone lies one base away. The CDR3 region has the DNA TGTGCCACCAGTCACAGGGGCCCCTACGAGCAGTACTTC. Its translation is CATSHRGPYEQYF. The chain links TRBV12-3 or TRBV12-4 to TRBJ2-7; 7 bases agree with TRBD1. This CDR3 region has 13 residues.

This clonotype was detected a few times. This rearrangement joins TRBV4-1 to TRBJ1-1; the D is unclear. The germline CDR1 and CDR2 sequences are MGHRA and YSYEKL. Trimming stripped 1 base from V and 4 bases from J, with 10 bases between. The CDR3 runs to 14 residues. This CDR3 is CASSQVKTGTEAFF. The CDR3, as DNA: TGCGCCAGCAGCCAAGTAAAGACTGGCACTGAAGCTTTCTTT.